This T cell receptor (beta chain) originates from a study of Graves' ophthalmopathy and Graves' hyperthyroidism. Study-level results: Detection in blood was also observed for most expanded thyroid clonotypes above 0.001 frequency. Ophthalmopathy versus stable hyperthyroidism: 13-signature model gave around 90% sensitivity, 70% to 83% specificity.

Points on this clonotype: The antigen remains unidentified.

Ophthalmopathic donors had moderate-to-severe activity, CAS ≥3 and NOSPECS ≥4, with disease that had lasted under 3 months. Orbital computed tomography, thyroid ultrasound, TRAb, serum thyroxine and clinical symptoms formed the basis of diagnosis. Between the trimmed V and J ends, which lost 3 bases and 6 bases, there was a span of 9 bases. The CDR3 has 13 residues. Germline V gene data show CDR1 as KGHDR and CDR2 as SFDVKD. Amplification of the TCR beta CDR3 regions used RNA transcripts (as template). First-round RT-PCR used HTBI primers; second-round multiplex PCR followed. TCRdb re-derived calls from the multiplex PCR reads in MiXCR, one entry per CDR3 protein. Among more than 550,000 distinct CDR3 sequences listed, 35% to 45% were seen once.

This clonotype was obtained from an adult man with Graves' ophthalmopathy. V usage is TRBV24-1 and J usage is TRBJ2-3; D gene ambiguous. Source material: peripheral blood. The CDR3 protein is CATSDPRWDTQYF. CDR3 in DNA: TGTGCCACCAGTGATCCTCGGTGGGATACGCAGTATTTT.